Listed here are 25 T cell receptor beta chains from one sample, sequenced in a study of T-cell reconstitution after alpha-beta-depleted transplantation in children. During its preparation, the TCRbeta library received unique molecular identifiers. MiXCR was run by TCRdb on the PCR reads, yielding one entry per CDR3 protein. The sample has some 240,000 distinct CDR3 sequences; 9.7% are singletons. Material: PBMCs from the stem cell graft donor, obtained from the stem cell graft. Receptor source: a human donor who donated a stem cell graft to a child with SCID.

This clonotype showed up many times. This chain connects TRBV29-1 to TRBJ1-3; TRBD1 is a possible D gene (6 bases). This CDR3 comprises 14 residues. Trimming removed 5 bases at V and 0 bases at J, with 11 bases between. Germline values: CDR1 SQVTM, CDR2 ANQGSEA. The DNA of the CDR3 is TGCAGCGTTCGTCCAGGGGACTCTGGAAACACCATATATTTT. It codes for CSVRPGDSGNTIYF.

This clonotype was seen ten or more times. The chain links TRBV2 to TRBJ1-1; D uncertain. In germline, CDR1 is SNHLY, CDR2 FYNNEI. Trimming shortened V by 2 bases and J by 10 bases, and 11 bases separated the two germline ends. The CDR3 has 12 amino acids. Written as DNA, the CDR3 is TGTGCCAGCAGTGAATATGGGCCGGGAGCTTTCTTT. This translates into CASSEYGPGAFF.

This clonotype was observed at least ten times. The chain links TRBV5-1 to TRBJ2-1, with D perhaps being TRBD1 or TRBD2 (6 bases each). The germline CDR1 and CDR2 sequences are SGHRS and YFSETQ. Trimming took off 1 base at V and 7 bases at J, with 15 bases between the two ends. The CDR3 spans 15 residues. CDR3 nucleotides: TGCGCCAGCAGCTTGCTAGGGGGGCTCCTTAATGAGCAGTTCTTC. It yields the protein CASSLLGGLLNEQFF.

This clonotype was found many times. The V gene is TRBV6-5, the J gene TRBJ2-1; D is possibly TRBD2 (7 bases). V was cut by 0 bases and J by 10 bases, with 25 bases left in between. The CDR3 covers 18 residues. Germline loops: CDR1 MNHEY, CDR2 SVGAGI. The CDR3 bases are TGTGCCAGCAGTTACTCGGCCCGGGGGGCCTTTTACCCCCAAGAGCAGTTCTTC. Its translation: CASSYSARGAFYPQEQFF.

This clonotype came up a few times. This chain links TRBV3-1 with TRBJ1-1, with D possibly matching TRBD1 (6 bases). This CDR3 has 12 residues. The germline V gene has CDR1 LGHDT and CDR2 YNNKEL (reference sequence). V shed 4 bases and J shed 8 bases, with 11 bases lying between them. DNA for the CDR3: TGTGCCAGCAGCCTCTGGGACAAAGAAGCTTTCTTT. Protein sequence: CASSLWDKEAFF.

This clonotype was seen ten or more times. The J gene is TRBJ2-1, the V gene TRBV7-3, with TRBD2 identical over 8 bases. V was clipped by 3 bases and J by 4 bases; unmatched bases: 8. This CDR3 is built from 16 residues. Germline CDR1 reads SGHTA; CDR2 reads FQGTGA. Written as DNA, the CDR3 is TGTGCCAGCAGCTTGAACGTAGGGACTAGATACAATGAGCAGTTCTTC. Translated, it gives CASSLNVGTRYNEQFF.

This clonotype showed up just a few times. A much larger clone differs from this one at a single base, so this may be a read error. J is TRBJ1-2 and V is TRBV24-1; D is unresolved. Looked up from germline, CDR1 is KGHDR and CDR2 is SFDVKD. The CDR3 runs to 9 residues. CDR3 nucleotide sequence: TGTGCCACCGTGAGCGGCTACCCCTTC. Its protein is CATVSGYPF.

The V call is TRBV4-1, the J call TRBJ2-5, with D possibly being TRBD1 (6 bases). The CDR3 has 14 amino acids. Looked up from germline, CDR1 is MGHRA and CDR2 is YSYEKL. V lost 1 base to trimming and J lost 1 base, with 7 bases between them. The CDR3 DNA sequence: TGCGCCAGCAGCCAAGTAGGGGGCCAAGAGACCCAGTACTTC. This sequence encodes CASSQVGGQETQYF.

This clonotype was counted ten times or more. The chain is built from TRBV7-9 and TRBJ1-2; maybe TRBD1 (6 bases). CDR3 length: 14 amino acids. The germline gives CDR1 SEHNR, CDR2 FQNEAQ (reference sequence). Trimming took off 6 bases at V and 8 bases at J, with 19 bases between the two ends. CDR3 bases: TGTGCCAGCAGGCCAGACGGAACAGGGTACGGCTACACCTTC. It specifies CASRPDGTGYGYTF.

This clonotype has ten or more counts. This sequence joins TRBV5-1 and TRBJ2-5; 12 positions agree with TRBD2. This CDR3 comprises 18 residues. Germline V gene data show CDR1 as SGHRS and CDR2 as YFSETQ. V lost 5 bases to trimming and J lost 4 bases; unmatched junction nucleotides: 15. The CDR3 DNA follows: TGCGCCAGCAGACAGACCTTACAACTAGCGGGGGGTCTAGAGACCCAGTACTTC. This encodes CASRQTLQLAGGLETQYF. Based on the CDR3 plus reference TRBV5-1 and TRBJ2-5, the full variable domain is KAGVTQTPRYLIKTRGQQVTLSCSPISGHRSVSWYQQTPGQGLQFLFEYFSETQRNKGNFPGRFSGRQFSNSRSEMNVSTLELGDSALYLCASRQTLQLAGGLETQYFGPGTRLLVL.

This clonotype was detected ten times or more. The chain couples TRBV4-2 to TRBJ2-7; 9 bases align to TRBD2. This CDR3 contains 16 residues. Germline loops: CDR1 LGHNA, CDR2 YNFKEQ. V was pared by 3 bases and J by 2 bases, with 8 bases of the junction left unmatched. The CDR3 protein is CASSQDGTSLAYEQYF. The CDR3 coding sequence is TGTGCCAGCAGCCAGGACGGGACTAGCTTGGCCTACGAGCAGTACTTC.

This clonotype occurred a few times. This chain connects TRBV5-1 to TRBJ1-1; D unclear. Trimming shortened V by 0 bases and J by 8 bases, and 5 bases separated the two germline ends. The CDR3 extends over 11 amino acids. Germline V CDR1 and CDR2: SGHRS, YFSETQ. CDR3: CASSLGQEAFF. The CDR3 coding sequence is TGCGCCAGCAGCTTGGGTCAGGAAGCTTTCTTT.

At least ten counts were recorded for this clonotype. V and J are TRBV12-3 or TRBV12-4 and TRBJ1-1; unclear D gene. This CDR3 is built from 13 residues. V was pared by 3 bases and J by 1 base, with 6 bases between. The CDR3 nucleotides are TGTGCCAGCAGTTTCCCCAGGAACACTGAAGCTTTCTTT. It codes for CASSFPRNTEAFF.

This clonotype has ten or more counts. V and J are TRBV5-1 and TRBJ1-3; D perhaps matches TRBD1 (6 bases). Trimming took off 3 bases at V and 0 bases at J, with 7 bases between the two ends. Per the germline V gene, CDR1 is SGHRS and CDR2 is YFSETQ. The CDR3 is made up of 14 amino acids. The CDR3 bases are TGCGCCAGCAGCTCAGGGGCCTCTGGAAACACCATATATTTT. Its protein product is CASSSGASGNTIYF.

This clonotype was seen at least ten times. The CDR3 loop reads CASSFATSGVFTDTQYF. CDR3 in DNA: TGTGCCAGCAGCTTTGCGACTAGCGGGGTATTCACAGATACGCAGTATTTT. The V gene is TRBV7-9, the J gene TRBJ2-3; 11 bases match TRBD2. Germline CDR1 reads SEHNR; CDR2 reads FQNEAQ (reference sequence). CDR3 length: 17 residues. J lost 2 bases, V lost 3 bases, and 7 bases had no gene match.

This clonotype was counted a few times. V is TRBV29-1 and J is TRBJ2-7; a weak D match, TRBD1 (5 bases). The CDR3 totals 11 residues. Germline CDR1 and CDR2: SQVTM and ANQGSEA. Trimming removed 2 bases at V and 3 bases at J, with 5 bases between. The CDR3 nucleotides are TGCAGCGTTGAAAGGGGCTACGAGCAGTACTTC. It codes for CSVERGYEQYF.

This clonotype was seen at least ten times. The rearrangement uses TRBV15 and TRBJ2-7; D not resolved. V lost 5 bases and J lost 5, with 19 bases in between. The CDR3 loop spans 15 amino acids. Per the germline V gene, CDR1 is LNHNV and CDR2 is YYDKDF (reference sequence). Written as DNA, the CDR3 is TGTGCCACCAGCGGGGATATGGGGTATGACAACGAGCAGTACTTC. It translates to CATSGDMGYDNEQYF.

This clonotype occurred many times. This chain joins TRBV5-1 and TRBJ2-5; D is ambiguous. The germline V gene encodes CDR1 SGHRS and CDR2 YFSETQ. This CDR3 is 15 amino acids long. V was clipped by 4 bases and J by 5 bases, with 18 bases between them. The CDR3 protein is CASSLDPTVGETQYF. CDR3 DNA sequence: TGCGCCAGCAGCCTGGACCCTACCGTCGGGGAGACCCAGTACTTC.

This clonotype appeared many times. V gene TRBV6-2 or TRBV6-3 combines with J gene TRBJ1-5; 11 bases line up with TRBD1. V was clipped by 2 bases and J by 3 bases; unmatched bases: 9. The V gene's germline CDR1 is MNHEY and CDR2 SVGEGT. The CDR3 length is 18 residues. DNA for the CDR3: TGTGCCAGCAGTTACCGAGTCCGGGACAGGGGGACCAATCAGCCCCAGCATTTT. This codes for CASSYRVRDRGTNQPQHF.

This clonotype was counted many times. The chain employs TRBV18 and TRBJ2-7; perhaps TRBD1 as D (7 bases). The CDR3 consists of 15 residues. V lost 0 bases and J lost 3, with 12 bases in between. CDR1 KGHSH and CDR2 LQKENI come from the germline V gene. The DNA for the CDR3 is TGTGCCAGCTCACCACCGTATCAGGGGGGCTACGAGCAGTACTTC. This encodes CASSPPYQGGYEQYF. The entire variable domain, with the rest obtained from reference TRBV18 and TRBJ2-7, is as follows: NAGVMQNPRHLVRRRGQEARLRCSPMKGHSHVYWYRQLPEEGLKFMVYLQKENIIDESGMPKERFSAEFPKEGPSILRIQQVVRGDSAAYFCASSPPYQGGYEQYFGPGTRLTVT.

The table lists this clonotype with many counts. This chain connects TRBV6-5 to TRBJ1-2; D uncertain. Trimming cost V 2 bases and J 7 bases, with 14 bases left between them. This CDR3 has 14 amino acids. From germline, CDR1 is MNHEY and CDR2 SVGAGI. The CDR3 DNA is TGTGCCAGCAGTTACACTCCTACGTTGGGTGGCTACACCTTC. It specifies CASSYTPTLGGYTF.

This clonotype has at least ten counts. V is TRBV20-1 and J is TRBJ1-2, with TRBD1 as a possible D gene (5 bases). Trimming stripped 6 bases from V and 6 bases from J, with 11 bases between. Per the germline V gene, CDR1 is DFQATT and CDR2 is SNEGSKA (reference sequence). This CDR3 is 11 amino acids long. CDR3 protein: CSAGTTDGYTF. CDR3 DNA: TGCAGTGCCGGGACTACGGATGGCTACACCTTC.

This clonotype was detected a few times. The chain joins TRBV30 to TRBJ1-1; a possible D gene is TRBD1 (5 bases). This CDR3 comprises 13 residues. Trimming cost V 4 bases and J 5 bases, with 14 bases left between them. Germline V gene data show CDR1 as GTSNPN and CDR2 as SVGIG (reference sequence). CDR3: CAWNRDSGTEAFF. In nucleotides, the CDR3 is TGTGCCTGGAATCGTGACAGCGGGACTGAAGCTTTCTTT. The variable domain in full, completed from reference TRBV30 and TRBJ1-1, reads SQTIHQWPATLVQPVGSPLSLECTVEGTSNPNLYWYRQAAGRGLQLLFYSVGIGQISSEVPQNLSASRPQDRQFILSSKKLLLSDSGFYLCAWNRDSGTEAFFGQGTRLTVV.

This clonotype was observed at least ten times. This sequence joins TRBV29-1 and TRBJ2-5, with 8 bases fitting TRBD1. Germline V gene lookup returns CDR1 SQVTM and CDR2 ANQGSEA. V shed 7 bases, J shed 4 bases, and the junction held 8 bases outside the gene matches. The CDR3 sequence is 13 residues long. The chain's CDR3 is CSGRTGRSETQYF. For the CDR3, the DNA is TGCAGCGGTCGGACAGGGAGGTCAGAGACCCAGTACTTC.

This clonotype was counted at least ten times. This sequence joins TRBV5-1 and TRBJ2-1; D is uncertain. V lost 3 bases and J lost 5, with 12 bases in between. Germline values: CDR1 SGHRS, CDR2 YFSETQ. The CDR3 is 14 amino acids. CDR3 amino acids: CASSYYTRHNEQFF. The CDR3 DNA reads TGCGCCAGCAGCTACTACACAAGACACAATGAGCAGTTCTTC. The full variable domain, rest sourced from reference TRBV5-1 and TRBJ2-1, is KAGVTQTPRYLIKTRGQQVTLSCSPISGHRSVSWYQQTPGQGLQFLFEYFSETQRNKGNFPGRFSGRQFSNSRSEMNVSTLELGDSALYLCASSYYTRHNEQFFGPGTRLTVL.